Listed below are T cell receptor beta chains from one sample, sequenced in a study of post-analysis software for immune sequencing data. In TCRdb, the PCR reads were re-called with MiXCR into one record per CDR3 protein. The sample yields hundreds of thousands of distinct CDR3 sequences, around 60% seen once. The sample comprised blood. The receptors here all came from a girl aged 2 to 10 with multiple sclerosis. Each CDR3 is given with its conserved first and last residue. Fields, in order: D gene, clone size, V gene, J gene, CDR3 DNA, CDR3 protein. A D gene is named only where the DNA matches it firmly. The size field is filled for only some rows; it gives once, few, many or a size class.

TRBD2	.	TRBV6-1	TRBJ2-1	TGTGCCAGCAGTGATTCAGCGGGGGGGCCGTCCTACAATGAGCAGTTCTTC	CASSDSAGGPSYNEQFF
TRBD2	.	TRBV6-5	TRBJ2-3	TGTGCCAGCAGTTCACTAGCGGGGGGTGCAGATACGCAGTATTTT	CASSSLAGGADTQYF
.	.	TRBV25-1	TRBJ2-7	TGTGCCAGCAGTGAATGGCCAGGGGAGCAGTACTTC	CASSEWPGEQYF
.	.	TRBV24-1	TRBJ2-4	TGTGCCACCAGTGAACCCGACAGTAACATTCAGTACTTC	CATSEPDSNIQYF
.	.	TRBV20-1	TRBJ2-3	TGCAGTGCCGAGCGGCGGAGCACAGGTACGCAGTATTTT	CSAERRSTGTQYF
TRBD2	.	TRBV6-6	TRBJ2-7	TGTGCCAGCAGCCCGGCGGGACTAGCTACCCACGAGCAGTACTTC	CASSPAGLATHEQYF
TRBD2	once	TRBV6-6	TRBJ2-7	TGTGCCAGCAGTTACGGTCATAGCGGGAAAGAATACGAGCAGTACTTC	CASSYGHSGKEYEQYF
TRBD2	.	TRBV4-2	TRBJ2-5	TGTGCCAGCAGCCAAGTGGGAAGCGGGAGCGAAGAGACCCAGTACTTC	CASSQVGSGSEETQYF
TRBD2	few	TRBV6-1	TRBJ2-1	TGTGCCAGCAACCTACTAGCGACTGAGCAGTTCTTC	CASNLLATEQFF
TRBD2	few	TRBV20-1	TRBJ2-1	TGCAGTGCTAGCCGCCTAGCGGGGGGCGGGGAGCAGTTCTTC	CSASRLAGGGEQFF
TRBD1	.	TRBV6-6	TRBJ2-1	TGTGCCAGCACCCCGCGGACAGGGTTAAACAATGAGCAGTTCTTC	CASTPRTGLNNEQFF
TRBD1	.	TRBV20-1	TRBJ2-5	TGCAGTGCTAGAAGGCAGGGGGTAGAGACCCAGTACTTC	CSARRQGVETQYF
TRBD1	.	TRBV7-9	TRBJ1-5	TGTGCCAGCAGCCGACAGGGTGGGGGCAATCAGCCCCAGCATTTT	CASSRQGGGNQPQHF
TRBD2	once	TRBV6-1	TRBJ2-3	TGTGCCAGCAGGGATCTTCAACAGCGGCGGGGGGGCACAGATACGCAGTATTTT	CASRDLQQRRGGTDTQYF
.	.	TRBV12-3/TRBV12-4	TRBJ2-7	TGTGCCAGCAGTTTTAAAGGGTACTACGAGCAGTACTTC	CASSFKGYYEQYF
.	few	TRBV18	TRBJ2-5	TGTGCCAGCTCGGGACCGAGGGCAGAGACCCAGTACTTC	CASSGPRAETQYF
TRBD1	once	TRBV7-9	TRBJ1-1	TGTGCCAGCAGCCCAATGGGACAGGGGGCCTCTGAAGCTTTCTTT	CASSPMGQGASEAFF
.	.	TRBV10-2	TRBJ2-7	TGCGCCAGCAATCCCACAGGGAGCAACGAGCAGTACTTC	CASNPTGSNEQYF
TRBD2	.	TRBV12-3/TRBV12-4	TRBJ2-1	TGTGCCAGCAGTTCTCCGCTAGCGGGAGGGCCGAACAATGAGCAGTTCTTC	CASSSPLAGGPNNEQFF
.	.	TRBV12-3/TRBV12-4	TRBJ2-5	TGTGCCAGCAGCATTCCCCAGACTGAGGAGACCCAGTACTTC	CASSIPQTEETQYF
.	few	TRBV7-9	TRBJ2-5	TGTGCCAGCACTTTTTTGGGGAAAGAGACCCAGTACTTC	CASTFLGKETQYF
.	.	TRBV7-2	TRBJ1-5	TGTGCCAGCAGCTTAATGCCAGGGGTCGGGCAGCCCCAGCATTTT	CASSLMPGVGQPQHF
.	.	TRBV4-1	TRBJ2-5	TGCGCCAGCAGCCAAGAAGGGTCAGGGATTCAAGAGACCCAGTACTTC	CASSQEGSGIQETQYF
TRBD2	once	TRBV29-1	TRBJ2-1	TGCAGTGTCATCAGGGGGAAGCGGGGGGTTAACAATGAGCAGTTCTTC	CSVIRGKRGVNNEQFF
.	.	TRBV5-4	TRBJ1-4	TGTGCCAGCAGCCCGGGCGGGGGAACTAATGAAAAACTGTTTTTT	CASSPGGGTNEKLFF
TRBD2	once	TRBV4-2	TRBJ2-3	TGTGCCAGCAGCCAAGCAGCGGGAGAAGTTTCGGATACGCAGTATTTT	CASSQAAGEVSDTQYF
.	.	TRBV20-1	TRBJ2-1	TGCAGTGCCTTCGGTGGCTCCGTATACAATGAGCAGTTCTTC	CSAFGGSVYNEQFF
.	.	TRBV7-9	TRBJ2-1	TGTGCCAGCAGAAGGACAGAGGGCCACAATGAGCAGTTCTTC	CASRRTEGHNEQFF
.	once	TRBV29-1	TRBJ2-3	TGCAGCGGCGGAGGGCGGTTAACAAAGGATACGCAGTATTTT	CSGGGRLTKDTQYF
.	.	TRBV6-5	TRBJ2-6	TGTGCCAGCAGTTACCGGAGACGCCCAACTGGGGCCAACGTCCTGACTTTC	CASSYRRRPTGANVLTF
.	many	TRBV5-1	TRBJ2-7	TGTGCCAGCAGCTTGGGAACCTACGAGCAGTACTTC	CASSLGTYEQYF
TRBD1	.	TRBV12-3/TRBV12-4	TRBJ2-1	TGTGCCAGCAGTCAGGGACAGGGGTTGGGGGGTGACTCCTACAATGAGCAGTTCTTC	CASSQGQGLGGDSYNEQFF
.	few	TRBV20-1	TRBJ2-3	TGCAGTGTACTAGAAGGCACAGATACGCAGTATTTT	CSVLEGTDTQYF
TRBD2	few	TRBV10-2	TRBJ2-3	TGCGCCAGCAGTGAAACCTTACTAGCGGGGCGCACAGATACGCAGTATTTT	CASSETLLAGRTDTQYF
.	.	TRBV28	TRBJ2-1	TGTGCCAGCACCTCAGGACCAATCTACAATGAGCAGTTCTTC	CASTSGPIYNEQFF
.	few	TRBV20-1	TRBJ2-7	TGCAGTGCTAGAGATCGGAACTCCTACGAGCAGTACTTC	CSARDRNSYEQYF
.	.	TRBV2	TRBJ2-7	TGTGCCAGCAGTGGGGGATTTCTCCCCTACGAGCAGTACTTC	CASSGGFLPYEQYF
TRBD1	.	TRBV20-1	TRBJ2-5	TGCAGTGCTAGAGATCCGGGACAGGGTGGGGAGACCCAGTACTTC	CSARDPGQGGETQYF
TRBD2	.	TRBV27	TRBJ2-1	TGTGCCAGCAATGAGGCGGGGGGGCTCTTTGAGCAGTTCTTC	CASNEAGGLFEQFF
.	once	TRBV20-1	TRBJ2-2	TGCAGTGCTTCCAGACCCGGGCGGGACACCGGGGAGCTGTTTTTT	CSASRPGRDTGELFF
TRBD2	few	TRBV20-1	TRBJ2-3	TGCAGTGCTAGCTCACCTAGCGGGATTTCCACAGATACGCAGTATTTT	CSASSPSGISTDTQYF
TRBD2	.	TRBV10-3	TRBJ2-5	TGTGCCATCAGTGAGAGCGGGGGGTTAGAGACCCAGTACTTC	CAISESGGLETQYF
.	.	TRBV3-1	TRBJ2-7	TGTGCCAGCAGCCAACCCGAGCAGTACTTC	CASSQPEQYF